Following are 27 T cell receptor beta chains from one sample sequenced in a study of blood T cell repertoires in COVID-19. The protocol was immunoSEQ multiplex PCR, while the TCRdb copy is restricted to in-frame clones and leaves out a portion. The profile covers about 230,000 clones, with around 81% appearing a single time and approximately 4.8% taken by the ten largest. The specimen sequenced was peripheral blood. The source of these receptors is a man aged 50-60 years with active or convalescent COVID-19.

The chain is built from TRBV6-6 and TRBJ2-2; TRBD1 matches 10 bases. This CDR3 region has 14 residues. Unmatched junction bases numbered 4, after V lost 6 bases and J lost 6 bases. Germline loops: CDR1 MNHNY, CDR2 SVGAGI (reference sequence). The CDR3 loop is CASRSTGGAGELFF. The CDR3 DNA is TGTGCCAGCAGATCGACAGGGGGCGCCGGGGAGCTGTTTTTT.

This clone appeared a few times. The chain links TRBV5-1 to TRBJ1-1, with 10 nucleotides matching TRBD1. The CDR3 has 15 residues. Trimming took 4 bases from V and 3 from J; bases not matched to a gene: 6. CDR1 is SGHRS and CDR2 is YFSETQ in the germline V gene. CDR3 bases: TGCGCCAGCAGCATTGGACAGGGGGGTCACACTGAAGCTTTCTTT. Protein: CASSIGQGGHTEAFF.

The chain combines TRBV24-1 with TRBJ2-2; a possible D gene is TRBD2 (5 bases). Trimming removed 0 bases at V and 6 bases at J, with 19 bases between. CDR3 length: 18 amino acids. The germline gives CDR1 KGHDR, CDR2 SFDVKD. CDR3 region: CATSDLPWRRAGAGELFF. The CDR3 region has the DNA TGTGCCACCAGTGATTTGCCTTGGAGAAGGGCGGGCGCCGGGGAGCTGTTTTTT.

The CDR3 bases are TGTGCCAGCAGCTCGGCGACGGGGAGTATAGCGGACTACACCTTC. It yields the protein CASSSATGSIADYTF. The chain is built from TRBV7-2 and TRBJ1-2; the D is unclear. Deletions cut 4 bases from V and 10 bases from J, with 22 bases between. Germline V CDR1 and CDR2: SGHTA, FQGNSA. The CDR3 extends over 15 amino acids.

The chain employs TRBV5-1 and TRBJ2-7; weak D call: TRBD2 (6 bases). The ends were cut back, 3 bases at V and 5 bases at J, with 12 bases in the middle. Germline CDR1 SGHRS, CDR2 YFSETQ. The CDR3 runs to 13 residues. This chain's CDR3 is CASSWRGVNEQYF. The CDR3 nucleotides read TGCGCCAGCAGCTGGAGGGGAGTTAACGAGCAGTACTTC.

The J gene is TRBJ1-6, the V gene TRBV6-1; 8 bases line up with TRBD1. Germline lookup yields CDR1 MNHNS and CDR2 SASEGT. Losses at the gene ends were 0 bases for V and 11 bases for J; bases not matched to a gene: 9. This CDR3 contains 16 residues. CDR3 protein: CASSEAGQVDSPPLHF. In DNA, the CDR3 is TGTGCCAGCAGTGAAGCGGGACAGGTGGACTCTCCACCCCTCCACTTT.

This clone was recorded a few times. The V gene is TRBV6-1, the J gene TRBJ1-5, with D maybe TRBD1 (5 bases). Per germline, CDR1 MNHNS and CDR2 SASEGT. Deletions cut 2 bases from V and 5 bases from J, with 10 bases between. The CDR3 loop spans 14 amino acids. The CDR3 bases are TGTGCCAGCAGTGAATCGGGGGGGGATCAGCCCCAGCATTTT. It encodes CASSESGGDQPQHF.

The V and J genes are TRBV7-2 and TRBJ1-1; no definite D call. This CDR3 has 15 residues. The germline V gene encodes CDR1 SGHTA and CDR2 FQGNSA. Between the trimmed V and J ends, which lost 1 base and 0 bases, there was a span of 9 bases. In DNA form, the CDR3 reads TGTGCCAGCAGCTTAGGTGGCAGAATGAACACTGAAGCTTTCTTT. Its translation: CASSLGGRMNTEAFF.

The rearrangement links TRBV5-8 to TRBJ2-3, with D perhaps TRBD2 (6 bases). V shed 6 bases and J shed 2 bases, with 19 bases lying between them. This CDR3 has 16 amino acids. The germline gives CDR1 SGHTS, CDR2 YDEGEE. CDR3: CASNKGSGLNTDTQYF. CDR3 bases: TGTGCCAGCAACAAGGGTAGCGGACTAAACACAGATACGCAGTATTTT.

This clone was recorded only once. The chain combines TRBV15 with TRBJ1-2; 9 bases are shared with TRBD1. Per germline, CDR1 LNHNV and CDR2 YYDKDF (reference sequence). V shed 3 bases, J shed 5 bases, and the junction held 13 bases outside the gene matches. The CDR3 is 17 amino acids. Written as DNA, the CDR3 is TGTGCCACCAGCAGGGCTGGGGACAGGGTTATTGGGTATGGCTACACCTTC. As protein: CATSRAGDRVIGYGYTF.

The chain links TRBV7-9 to TRBJ2-1; D unresolved. Per the germline V gene, CDR1 is SEHNR and CDR2 is FQNEAQ (reference sequence). V was shortened by 6 bases and J by 2 bases, with 8 bases between the two germline ends. There are 13 residues in the CDR3. The CDR3 protein is CASSLTPYNEQFF. In DNA, the CDR3 is TGTGCCAGCAGTTTGACACCCTACAATGAGCAGTTCTTC.

The V and J genes are TRBV28 and TRBJ2-1, with D perhaps matching TRBD2 (5 bases). Germline V gene data show CDR1 as MDHEN and CDR2 as SYDVKM. V was pared by 5 bases and J by 8 bases, with 19 bases between. The CDR3 sequence is 15 residues long. The CDR3 loop reads CASSGSNSLFDEQFF. The CDR3 bases are TGTGCCAGCAGTGGGAGTAACTCCTTATTCGATGAGCAGTTCTTC.

The CDR3, as DNA: TGTGCCAGCAGCCAAGGGACAGGGGATAATTCACCCCTCCACTTT. Translated, it gives CASSQGTGDNSPLHF. The chain links TRBV4-2 to TRBJ1-6; 9 bases match TRBD1. CDR3 size: 15 residues. Germline CDR1 and CDR2: LGHNA and YNFKEQ. Trimming cost V 1 base and J 5 bases; bases outside gene matches: 0.

The genes are TRBV9 and TRBJ2-1, with TRBD2 matching over 10 bases. V dropped 1 base and J dropped 9; count of bases not matched to a gene: 7. CDR1 is SGDLS, CDR2 YYNGEE, per germline. CDR3 length equals 15 residues. CDR3 coding DNA: TGTGCCAGCAGCGTAACGGCTAGCGGGGGTGGTGAGCAGTTCTTC. Its protein is CASSVTASGGGEQFF.

The chain joins TRBV18 to TRBJ1-1; 8 nucleotides agree with TRBD1. This CDR3 has 16 residues. J was trimmed by 5 bases and V by 6 bases; bases with no gene match: 14. Germline V lookup: CDR1 KGHSH, CDR2 LQKENI. In DNA, the CDR3 is TGTGCCAGCTCCGCCGGACAGGGCGTCACAGGGACTGAAGCTTTCTTT. Protein sequence: CASSAGQGVTGTEAFF.

The rearrangement uses TRBV25-1 and TRBJ1-3; a possible D gene is TRBD1 (5 bases). This CDR3 comprises 12 residues. Germline CDR1 is MGHDK and CDR2 is SYGVNS. V lost 10 bases and J lost 4, with 11 bases in between. DNA for the CDR3: TGTGCCACCTCAGGGTACGGAAACACCATATATTTT. It is translated as CATSGYGNTIYF.

The V gene is TRBV9, the J gene TRBJ1-1; a possible D gene is TRBD1 (6 bases). Trimming took 4 bases from V and 5 from J, leaving 12 bases between them. The germline V gene encodes CDR1 SGDLS and CDR2 YYNGEE. This CDR3 region has 13 residues. Written as DNA, the CDR3 is TGTGCCAGCAGCCAGGGGCTGGAGACTGAAGCTTTCTTT. Amino acid sequence: CASSQGLETEAFF.

V gene TRBV2 combines with J gene TRBJ2-3; no reliable D call. CDR1 is SNHLY and CDR2 is FYNNEI in the germline V gene. There are 15 residues in the CDR3. The V gene lost 3 bases and the J gene lost 0 bases, with 10 bases spanning the gap. The CDR3 loop reads CASSEAIPSTDTQYF. In DNA, the CDR3 is TGTGCCAGCAGTGAGGCAATTCCTAGCACAGATACGCAGTATTTT.

The gene calls are TRBV30 and TRBJ1-1, with a weak D call TRBD1 (5 bases). Germline assignment: CDR1 GTSNPN and CDR2 SVGIG (reference sequence). V dropped 4 bases and J dropped 3 bases, with 12 bases sitting between them. The length of the CDR3 is 13 residues. Written as DNA, the CDR3 is TGTGCCTGGAAGGTGGGGCTTCACACTGAAGCTTTCTTT. It codes for CAWKVGLHTEAFF.

The chain combines TRBV5-6 with TRBJ2-2; TRBD1 agrees at 12 bases. Germline lookup yields CDR1 SGHDT and CDR2 YYEEEE. The V gene end was trimmed by 4 bases and the J gene end by 7 bases; junction bases not matched to a gene: 8. This CDR3 has 16 amino acids. CDR3 in DNA: TGTGCCAGCAGCGGCCGGGACAGGGGGCGAAGCGGGGAGCTGTTTTTT. Residues: CASSGRDRGRSGELFF.

The chain combines TRBV2 with TRBJ1-1; TRBD1 matches 10 bases. The CDR3 covers 16 residues. J was trimmed by 3 bases and V by 10 bases; bases with no gene match: 14. From germline, CDR1 is SNHLY and CDR2 FYNNEI. CDR3: CANEDFRDRGYTEAFF. CDR3 nucleotides: TGTGCCAACGAGGATTTCCGGGACAGGGGTTACACTGAAGCTTTCTTT. Filled out from reference TRBV2 and TRBJ1-1, the complete variable domain reads EPEVTQTPSHQVTQMGQEVILRCVPISNHLYFYWYRQILGQKVEFLVSFYNNEISEKSEIFDDQFSVERPDGSNFTLKIRSTKLEDSAMYFCANEDFRDRGYTEAFFGQGTRLTVV.

This chain joins TRBV27 and TRBJ1-1; D gene ambiguous. The CDR3 extends over 14 amino acids. Per germline, CDR1 MNHEY and CDR2 SMNVEV (reference sequence). The ends were cut back, 5 bases at V and 4 bases at J, with 14 bases in the middle. DNA of the CDR3: TGTGCCAGCAGTGTTGGCCATAGCTCCACTGAAGCTTTCTTT. Residues: CASSVGHSSTEAFF.

The chain combines TRBV2 with TRBJ2-7; D is perhaps TRBD2 (7 bases). This CDR3 is 16 amino acids long. Germline CDR1 is SNHLY and CDR2 is FYNNEI. V lost 4 bases to trimming and J lost 5 bases, with 21 bases between them. For the CDR3, the DNA is TGTGCCAGCAGTGTAAGGGGGGGTGGGCACACCAACGAGCAGTACTTC. The encoded protein is CASSVRGGGHTNEQYF.

This rearrangement joins TRBV13 to TRBJ2-2; 12 nucleotides agree with TRBD1. The CDR3 is 17 amino acids. Germline V gene data show CDR1 as PRHDT and CDR2 as FYEKMQ (reference sequence). J was trimmed by 6 bases and V by 5 bases; bases with no gene match: 10. For the CDR3, the DNA is TGTGCCAGCAGCCCAAAGGGACAGGGGGCGGTTGCCGGGGAGCTGTTTTTT. It specifies CASSPKGQGAVAGELFF.

The V gene is TRBV7-6, the J gene TRBJ1-3; D remains unclear. The CDR3 covers 15 residues. Trimming left V 1 base short and J 2 bases short, with 9 bases between. In germline, CDR1 is SGHVS, CDR2 FNYEAQ. The DNA for the CDR3 is TGTGCCAGCAGCTTAGGGACTGCTACTGGAAACACCATATATTTT. Its translation: CASSLGTATGNTIYF.

This clone appeared once. The chain links TRBV24-1 to TRBJ2-1, with D unclear. The CDR3 has 13 residues. Per the germline V gene, CDR1 is KGHDR and CDR2 is SFDVKD. The germline V and J ends were trimmed by 1 base and 9 bases, with 9 bases remaining between them. The CDR3 sequence is CATSDFSGSEQFF. The CDR3 nucleotides are TGTGCCACCAGTGATTTTAGTGGTAGTGAGCAGTTCTTC.

CDR3 DNA: TGTGCCAGTAGAGGAGGAGCCGGGACAGGGGGATACAATGAGCAGTTCTTC. Its translation is CASRGGAGTGGYNEQFF. The J gene is TRBJ2-1, the V gene TRBV19; 11 nucleotides line up with TRBD1. Germline V gives CDR1 LNHDA, CDR2 SQIVND (reference sequence). The J segment lost 4 bases and the V segment lost 6 bases, leaving 11 bases of the junction unmatched. This CDR3 region has 17 residues.